This passage covers 2 T cell receptor beta chains from one sample sequenced in a study of Ad26.COV2.S vaccination and SARS-CoV-2 variants. Documented treatment: roughly 19 received Ad26.COV2.S at low or high dose, single or two shots; several received placebo; per-sample allocation not given. Repertoires come from day 63 after the first vaccine or placebo injection. The assay was immunoSEQ multiplex PCR, and TCRdb's table has in-frame clones only and misses some. Here the sample spans hundreds of thousands of clones, approximately 89% being singletons. Specimen: peripheral blood, collected in a trial of Ad26.COV2.S vaccine versus placebo. Source of these receptors: a person aged 18 to 65 who received the Ad26.COV2.S COVID-19 vaccine or a placebo.

This clone appeared a few times. The rearrangement links TRBV11-1 to TRBJ1-1; D possibly corresponds to TRBD1 (6 bases). Trimming removed 2 bases from V and 11 bases from J, with 12 bases in between. The CDR3 is 12 residues long. Germline CDR1 SGHAT, CDR2 FQDESV (reference sequence). In DNA, the CDR3 is TGTGCCAGCAGCTTAAACAGGGATACGGCTTTCTTT. This gives the protein CASSLNRDTAFF.

The V call is TRBV9, the J call TRBJ2-2; tentatively, D is TRBD1 (5 bases). CDR1 is SGDLS, CDR2 YYNGEE, per germline. V was cut by 0 bases and J by 3 bases, with 18 bases left in between. This CDR3 comprises 18 residues. Here the CDR3 DNA reads TGTGCCAGCAGCGTAGGTCCCCCAGGGCGAGAGGACACCGGGGAGCTGTTTTTT. This codes for CASSVGPPGREDTGELFF.